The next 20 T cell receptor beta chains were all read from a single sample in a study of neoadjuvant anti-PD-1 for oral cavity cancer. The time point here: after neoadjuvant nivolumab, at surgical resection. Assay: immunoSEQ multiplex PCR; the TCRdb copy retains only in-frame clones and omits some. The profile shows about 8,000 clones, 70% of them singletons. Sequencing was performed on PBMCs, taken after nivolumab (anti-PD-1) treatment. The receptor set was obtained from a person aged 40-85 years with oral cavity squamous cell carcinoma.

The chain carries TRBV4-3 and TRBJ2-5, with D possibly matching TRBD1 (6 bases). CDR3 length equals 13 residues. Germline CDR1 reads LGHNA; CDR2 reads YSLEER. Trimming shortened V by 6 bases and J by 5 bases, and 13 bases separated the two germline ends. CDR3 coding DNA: TGCGCCAGCAGACATACAGGGTCGGAGACCCAGTACTTC. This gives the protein CASRHTGSETQYF.

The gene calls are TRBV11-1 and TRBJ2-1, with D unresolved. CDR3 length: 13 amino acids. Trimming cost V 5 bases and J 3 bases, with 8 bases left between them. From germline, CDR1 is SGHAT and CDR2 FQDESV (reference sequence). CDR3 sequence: CASSPEIYNEQFF. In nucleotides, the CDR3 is TGTGCCAGCAGCCCGGAGATCTACAATGAGCAGTTCTTC.

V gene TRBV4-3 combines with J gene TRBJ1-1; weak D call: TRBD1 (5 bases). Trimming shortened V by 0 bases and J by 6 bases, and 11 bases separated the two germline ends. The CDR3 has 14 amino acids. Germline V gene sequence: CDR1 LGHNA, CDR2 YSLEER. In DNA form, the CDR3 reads TGCGCCAGCAGCCAAGATATACGGGGGGCTGAAGCTTTCTTT. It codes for CASSQDIRGAEAFF.

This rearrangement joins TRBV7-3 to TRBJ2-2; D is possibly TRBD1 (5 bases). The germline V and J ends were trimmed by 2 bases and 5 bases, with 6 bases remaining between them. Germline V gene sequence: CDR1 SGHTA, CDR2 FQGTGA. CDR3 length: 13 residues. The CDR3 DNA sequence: TGTGCCAGCAGCTTATCAGGGACCGGGGAGCTGTTTTTT. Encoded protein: CASSLSGTGELFF.

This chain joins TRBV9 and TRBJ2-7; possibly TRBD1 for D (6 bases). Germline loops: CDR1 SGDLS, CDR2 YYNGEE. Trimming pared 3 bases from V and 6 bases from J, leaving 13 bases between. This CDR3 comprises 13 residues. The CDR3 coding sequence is TGTGCCAGCAGCGATAACAGGGTCGGCGAGCAGTACTTC. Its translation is CASSDNRVGEQYF.

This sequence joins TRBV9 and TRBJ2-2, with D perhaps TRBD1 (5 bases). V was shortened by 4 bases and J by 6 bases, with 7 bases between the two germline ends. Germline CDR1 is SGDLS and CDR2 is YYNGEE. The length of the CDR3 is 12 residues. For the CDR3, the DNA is TGTGCCAGCAGCAAGGGGTCCGGGGAGCTGTTTTTT. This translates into CASSKGSGELFF.

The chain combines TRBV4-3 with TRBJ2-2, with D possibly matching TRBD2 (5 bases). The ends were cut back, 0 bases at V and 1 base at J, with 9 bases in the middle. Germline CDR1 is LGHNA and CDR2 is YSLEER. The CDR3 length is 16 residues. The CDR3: CASSQDGSRNTGELFF. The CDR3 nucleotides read TGCGCCAGCAGCCAAGATGGGAGCAGGAACACCGGGGAGCTGTTTTTT.

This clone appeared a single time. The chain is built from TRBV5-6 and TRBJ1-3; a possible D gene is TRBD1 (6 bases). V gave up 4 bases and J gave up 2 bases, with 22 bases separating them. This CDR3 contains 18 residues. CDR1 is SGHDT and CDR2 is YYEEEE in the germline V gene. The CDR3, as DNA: TGTGCCAGCAGCACAAGGACAGTACTAACCTCTGCTGGAAACACCATATATTTT. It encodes CASSTRTVLTSAGNTIYF. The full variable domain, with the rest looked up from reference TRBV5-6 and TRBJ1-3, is DAGVTQSPTHLIKTRGQQVTLRCSPKSGHDTVSWYQQALGQGPQFIFQYYEEEERQRGNFPDRFSGHQFPNYSSELNVNALLLGDSALYLCASSTRTVLTSAGNTIYFGEGSWLTVV.

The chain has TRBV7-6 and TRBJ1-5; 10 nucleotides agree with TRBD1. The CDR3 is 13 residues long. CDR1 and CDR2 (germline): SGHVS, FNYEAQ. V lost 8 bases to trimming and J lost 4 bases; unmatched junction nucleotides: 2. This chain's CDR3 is CASRQGANQPQHF. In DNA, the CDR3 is TGTGCCAGCCGACAGGGGGCGAATCAGCCCCAGCATTTT.

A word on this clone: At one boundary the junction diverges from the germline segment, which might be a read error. CDR3 in amino acids: CASSQGAGVGEQYF. DNA for the CDR3: TGCGCCAGCAGTCAAGGGGCAGGGGTCGGCGAGCAGTACTTC. The rearrangement uses TRBV4-1 and TRBJ2-7; TRBD1 might be the D (6 bases). The CDR3 covers 14 residues. CDR1 MGHRA and CDR2 YSYEKL come from the germline V gene.

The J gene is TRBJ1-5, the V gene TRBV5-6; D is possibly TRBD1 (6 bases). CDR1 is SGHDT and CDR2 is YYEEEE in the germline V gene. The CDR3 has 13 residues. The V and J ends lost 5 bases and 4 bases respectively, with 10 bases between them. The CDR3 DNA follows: TGTGCCAGCAGTTTTACAGGGAATCAGCCCCAGCATTTT. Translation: CASSFTGNQPQHF.

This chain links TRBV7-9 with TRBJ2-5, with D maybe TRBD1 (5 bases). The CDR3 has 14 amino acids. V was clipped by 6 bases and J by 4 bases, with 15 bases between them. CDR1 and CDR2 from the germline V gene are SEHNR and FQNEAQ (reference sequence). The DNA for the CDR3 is TGTGCCAGCAGTTCCACAACCCAGGGAGAGACCCAGTACTTC. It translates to CASSSTTQGETQYF.

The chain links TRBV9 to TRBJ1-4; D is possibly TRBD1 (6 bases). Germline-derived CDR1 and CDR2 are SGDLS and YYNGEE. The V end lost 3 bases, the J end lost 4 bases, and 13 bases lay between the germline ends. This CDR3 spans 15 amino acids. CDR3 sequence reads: CASSDTTGFNEKLFF. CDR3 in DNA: TGTGCCAGCAGCGACACGACAGGATTTAATGAAAAACTGTTTTTT.

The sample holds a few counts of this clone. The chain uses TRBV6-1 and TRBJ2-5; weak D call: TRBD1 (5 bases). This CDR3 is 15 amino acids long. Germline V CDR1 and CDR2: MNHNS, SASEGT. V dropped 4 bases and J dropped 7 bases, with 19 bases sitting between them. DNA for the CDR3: TGTGCCAGCAGTGCGAACGAGCAGGGTTCTGGGACCCAGTACTTC. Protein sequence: CASSANEQGSGTQYF.

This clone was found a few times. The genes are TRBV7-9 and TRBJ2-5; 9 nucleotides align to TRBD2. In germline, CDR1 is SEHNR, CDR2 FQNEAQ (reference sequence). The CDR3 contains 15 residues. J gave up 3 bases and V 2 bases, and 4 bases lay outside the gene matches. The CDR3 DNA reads TGTGCCAGCAGCTTAAGGTTAGCGGGGGAAGAGACCCAGTACTTC. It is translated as CASSLRLAGEETQYF.

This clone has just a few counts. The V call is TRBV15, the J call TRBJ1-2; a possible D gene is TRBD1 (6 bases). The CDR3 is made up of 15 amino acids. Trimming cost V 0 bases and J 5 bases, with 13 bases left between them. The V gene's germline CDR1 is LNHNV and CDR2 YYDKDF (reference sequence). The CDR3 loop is CATSRDLDSGYGYTF. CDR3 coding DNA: TGTGCCACCAGCAGAGATCTGGACAGCGGATATGGCTACACCTTC.

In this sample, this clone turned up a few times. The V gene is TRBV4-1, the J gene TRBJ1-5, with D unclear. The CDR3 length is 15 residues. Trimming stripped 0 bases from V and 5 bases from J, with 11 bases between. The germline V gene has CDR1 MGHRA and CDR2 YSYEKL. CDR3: CASSQDRAHYQPQHF. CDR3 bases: TGCGCCAGCAGCCAAGATAGGGCTCACTATCAGCCCCAGCATTTT.

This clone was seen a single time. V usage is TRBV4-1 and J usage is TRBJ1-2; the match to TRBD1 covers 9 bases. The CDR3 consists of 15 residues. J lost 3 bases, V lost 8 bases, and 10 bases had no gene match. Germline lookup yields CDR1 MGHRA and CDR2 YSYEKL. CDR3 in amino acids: CASYGGGQGYYGYTF. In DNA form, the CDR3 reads TGCGCCAGCTATGGAGGGGGACAGGGTTACTATGGCTACACCTTC.

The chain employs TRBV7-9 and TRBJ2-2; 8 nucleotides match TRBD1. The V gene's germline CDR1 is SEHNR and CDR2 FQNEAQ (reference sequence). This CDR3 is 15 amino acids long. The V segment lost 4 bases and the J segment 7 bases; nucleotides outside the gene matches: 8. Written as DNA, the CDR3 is TGTGCCAGCAGCTACCCAGGGGGCACGGTCGGGGAGCTGTTTTTT. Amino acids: CASSYPGGTVGELFF.

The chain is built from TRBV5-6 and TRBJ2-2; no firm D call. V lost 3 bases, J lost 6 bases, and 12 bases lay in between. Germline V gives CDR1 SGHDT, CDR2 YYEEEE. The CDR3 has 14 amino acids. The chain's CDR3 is CASSSKGPPGELFF. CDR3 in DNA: TGTGCCAGCAGCTCCAAGGGCCCCCCCGGGGAGCTGTTTTTT.